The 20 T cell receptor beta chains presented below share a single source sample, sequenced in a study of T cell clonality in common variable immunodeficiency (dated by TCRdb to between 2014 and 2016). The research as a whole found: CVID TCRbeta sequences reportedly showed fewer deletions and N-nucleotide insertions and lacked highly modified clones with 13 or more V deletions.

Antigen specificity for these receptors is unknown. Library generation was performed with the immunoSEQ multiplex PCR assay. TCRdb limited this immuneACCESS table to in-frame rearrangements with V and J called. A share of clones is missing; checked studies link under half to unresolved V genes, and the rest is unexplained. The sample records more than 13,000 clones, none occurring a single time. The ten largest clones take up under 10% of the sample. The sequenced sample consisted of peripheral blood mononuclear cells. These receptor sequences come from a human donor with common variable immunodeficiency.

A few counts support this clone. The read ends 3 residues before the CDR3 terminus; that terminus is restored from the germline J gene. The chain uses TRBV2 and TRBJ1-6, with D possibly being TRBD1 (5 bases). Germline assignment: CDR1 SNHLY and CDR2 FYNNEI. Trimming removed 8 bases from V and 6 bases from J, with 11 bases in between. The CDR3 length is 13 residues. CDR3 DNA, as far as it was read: TGTGCCAGCCGAGGGGTTACTAATTCACCC. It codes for CASRGVTNSP. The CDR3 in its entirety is CASRGVTNSPLHF.

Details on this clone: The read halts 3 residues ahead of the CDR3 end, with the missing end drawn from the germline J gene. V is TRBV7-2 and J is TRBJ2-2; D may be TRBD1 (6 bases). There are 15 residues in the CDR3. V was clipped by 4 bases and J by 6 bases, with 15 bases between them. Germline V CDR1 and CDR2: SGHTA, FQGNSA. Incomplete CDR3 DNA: TGTGCCAGCAGCTCCGGGCAGGGGTCGGCCGGGGAG. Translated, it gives CASSSGQGSAGE. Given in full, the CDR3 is CASSSGQGSAGELFF.

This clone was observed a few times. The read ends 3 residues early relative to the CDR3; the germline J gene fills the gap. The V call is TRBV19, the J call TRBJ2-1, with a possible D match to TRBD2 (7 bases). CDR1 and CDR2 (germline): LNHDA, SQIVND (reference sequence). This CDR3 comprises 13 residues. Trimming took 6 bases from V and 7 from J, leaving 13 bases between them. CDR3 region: CASSGGRRNEQFF. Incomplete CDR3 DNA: TGTGCCAGTAGCGGGGGGCGCCGGAATGAG.

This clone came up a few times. CDR3 in amino acids: CASGIAGSSYNEQFF. CDR3 DNA, as far as it was read: TGTGCCAGTGGGATAGCGGGGAGCTCCTACAATGAG. The rearrangement joins TRBV19 to TRBJ2-1; 8 nucleotides align to TRBD2. The sequence runs out 3 residues before the end of the CDR3; the remainder is reconstructed from the germline J gene. The CDR3 totals 15 residues. CDR1 is LNHDA, CDR2 SQIVND, per germline (reference sequence). The V and J ends lost 8 bases and 0 bases, in that order; junction bases with no gene match: 6. The entire variable domain, with the rest obtained from reference TRBV19 and TRBJ2-1, is as follows: DGGITQSPKYLFRKEGQNVTLSCEQNLNHDAMYWYRQDPGQGLRLIYYSQIVNDFQKGDIAEGYSVSREKKESFPLTVTSAQKNPTAFYLCASGIAGSSYNEQFFGPGTRLTVL.

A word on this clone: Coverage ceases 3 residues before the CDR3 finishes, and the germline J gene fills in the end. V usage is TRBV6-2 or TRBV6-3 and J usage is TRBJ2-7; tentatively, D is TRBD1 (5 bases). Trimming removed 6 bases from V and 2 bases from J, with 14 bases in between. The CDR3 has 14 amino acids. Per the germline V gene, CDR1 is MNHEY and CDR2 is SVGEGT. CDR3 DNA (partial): TGTGCCAGCAGCCCACAGGAAATACCCTACGAG. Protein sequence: CASSPQEIPYE. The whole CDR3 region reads CASSPQEIPYEQYF.

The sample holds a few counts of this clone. Here the CDR3 reads CASSPPVAGGFGYTF. Partial CDR3 DNA: TGTGCCAGCTCACCACCGGTGGCAGGGGGCTTTGGC. The rearrangement uses TRBV18 and TRBJ1-2, with 8 positions matching TRBD1. The read is 3 residues too short to cover the CDR3 end, so that end is filled in from the germline J gene. The CDR3 has 15 amino acids. V shed 0 bases, J shed 7 bases, and the junction held 7 bases outside the gene matches. Germline lookup yields CDR1 KGHSH and CDR2 LQKENI.

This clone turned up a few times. The covered CDR3 bases are TGTGCCAGCAGCTTTAATTCCCGAGAGACC. Its translation is CASSFNSRET. The CDR3, in full, reads CASSFNSRETQYF. The gene calls are TRBV7-9 and TRBJ2-5; D gene unclear. The CDR3 goes on 3 residues after the read ends, and that part is filled in from the germline J gene. This CDR3 has 13 residues. Trimming cost V 3 bases and J 4 bases, with 9 bases left between them. Germline values: CDR1 SEHNR, CDR2 FQNEAQ (reference sequence).

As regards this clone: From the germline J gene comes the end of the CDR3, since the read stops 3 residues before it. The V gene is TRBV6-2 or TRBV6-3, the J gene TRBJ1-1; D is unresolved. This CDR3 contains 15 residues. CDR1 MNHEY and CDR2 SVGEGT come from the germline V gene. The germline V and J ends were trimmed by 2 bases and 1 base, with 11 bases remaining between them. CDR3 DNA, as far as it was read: TGTGCCAGCAGTTACCTCCCTCAAGCGAACACTGAA. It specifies CASSYLPQANTE. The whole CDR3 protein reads CASSYLPQANTEAFF.

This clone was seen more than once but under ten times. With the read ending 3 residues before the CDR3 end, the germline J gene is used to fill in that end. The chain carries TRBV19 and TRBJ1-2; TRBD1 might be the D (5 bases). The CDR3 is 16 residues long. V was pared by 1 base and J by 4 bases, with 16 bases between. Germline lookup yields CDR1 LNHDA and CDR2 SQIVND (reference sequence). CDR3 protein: CASSIGGGTRSYGYTF. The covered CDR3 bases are TGTGCCAGTAGTATAGGGGGGGGGACCCGGAGCTATGGC.

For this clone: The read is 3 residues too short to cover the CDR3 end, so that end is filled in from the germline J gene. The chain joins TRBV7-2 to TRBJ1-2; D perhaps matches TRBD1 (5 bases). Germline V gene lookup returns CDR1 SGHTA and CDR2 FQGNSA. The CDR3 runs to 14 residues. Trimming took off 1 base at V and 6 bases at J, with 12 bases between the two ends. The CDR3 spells CASSLVAGEDGYTF. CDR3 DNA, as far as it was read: TGTGCCAGCAGCTTAGTAGCGGGGGAGGATGGC.

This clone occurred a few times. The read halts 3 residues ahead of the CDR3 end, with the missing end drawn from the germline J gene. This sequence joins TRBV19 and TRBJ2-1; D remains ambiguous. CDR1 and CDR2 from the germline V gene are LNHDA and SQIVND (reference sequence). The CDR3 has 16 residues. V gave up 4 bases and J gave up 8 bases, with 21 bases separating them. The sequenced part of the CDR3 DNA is TGTGCCAGTAGTAACCCCCGCTCTTCTAGTCGCGATGAG. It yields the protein CASSNPRSSSRDE. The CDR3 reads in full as CASSNPRSSSRDEQFF.

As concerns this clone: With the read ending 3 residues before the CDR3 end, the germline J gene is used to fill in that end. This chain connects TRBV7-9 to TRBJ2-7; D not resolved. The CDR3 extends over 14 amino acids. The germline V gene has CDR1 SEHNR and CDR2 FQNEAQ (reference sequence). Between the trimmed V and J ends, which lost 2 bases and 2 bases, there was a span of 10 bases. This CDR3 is CASSLPRVPYEQYF. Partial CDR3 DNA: TGTGCCAGCAGCTTACCCCGGGTTCCCTACGAG.

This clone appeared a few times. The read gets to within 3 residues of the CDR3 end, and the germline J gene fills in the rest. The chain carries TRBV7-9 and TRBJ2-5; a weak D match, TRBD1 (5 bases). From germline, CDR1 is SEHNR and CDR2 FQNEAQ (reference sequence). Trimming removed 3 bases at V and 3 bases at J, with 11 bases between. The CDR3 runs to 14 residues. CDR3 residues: CASSFEQAKETQYF. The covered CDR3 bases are TGTGCCAGCAGCTTTGAACAGGCTAAAGAGACC.

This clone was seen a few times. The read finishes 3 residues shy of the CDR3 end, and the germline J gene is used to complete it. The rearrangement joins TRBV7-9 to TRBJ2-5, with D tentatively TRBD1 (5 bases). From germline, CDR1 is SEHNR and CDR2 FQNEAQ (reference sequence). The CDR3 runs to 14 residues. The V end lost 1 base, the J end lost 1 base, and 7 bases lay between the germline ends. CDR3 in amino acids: CASSLGDSQETQYF. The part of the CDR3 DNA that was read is TGTGCCAGCAGCTTAGGTGACAGCCAAGAGACC.

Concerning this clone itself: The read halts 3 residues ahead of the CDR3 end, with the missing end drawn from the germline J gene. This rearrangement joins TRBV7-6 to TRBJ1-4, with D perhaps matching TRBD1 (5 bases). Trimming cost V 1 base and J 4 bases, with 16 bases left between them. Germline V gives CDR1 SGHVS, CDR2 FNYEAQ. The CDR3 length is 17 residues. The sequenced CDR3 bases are TGTGCCAGCAGCTTAGGGGTGGGGGGGAAGGTTAATGAAAAA. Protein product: CASSLGVGGKVNEK. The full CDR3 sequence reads CASSLGVGGKVNEKLFF.

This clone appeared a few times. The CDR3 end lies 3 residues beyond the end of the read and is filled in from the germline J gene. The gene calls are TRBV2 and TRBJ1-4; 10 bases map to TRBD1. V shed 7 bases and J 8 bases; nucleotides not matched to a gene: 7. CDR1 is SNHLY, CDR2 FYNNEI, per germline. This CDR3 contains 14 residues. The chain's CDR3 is CASKGGTGDEKLFF. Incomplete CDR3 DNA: TGTGCCAGCAAGGGGGGGACAGGGGACGAAAAA.

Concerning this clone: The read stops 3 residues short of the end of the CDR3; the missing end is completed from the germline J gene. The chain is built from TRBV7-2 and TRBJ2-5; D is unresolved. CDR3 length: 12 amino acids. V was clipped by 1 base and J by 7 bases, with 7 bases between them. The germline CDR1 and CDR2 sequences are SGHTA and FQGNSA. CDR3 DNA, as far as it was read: TGTGCCAGCAGCTTAGAAGGTGGGACC. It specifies CASSLEGGT. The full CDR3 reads CASSLEGGTQYF.

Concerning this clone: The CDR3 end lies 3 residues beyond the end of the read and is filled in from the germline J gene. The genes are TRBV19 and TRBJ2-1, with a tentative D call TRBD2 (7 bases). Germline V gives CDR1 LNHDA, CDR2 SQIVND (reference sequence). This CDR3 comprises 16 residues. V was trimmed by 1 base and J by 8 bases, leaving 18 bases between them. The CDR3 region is CASSIGLGGGNHEQFF. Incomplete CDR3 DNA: TGTGCCAGTAGTATAGGGTTAGGGGGGGGCAATCATGAG.

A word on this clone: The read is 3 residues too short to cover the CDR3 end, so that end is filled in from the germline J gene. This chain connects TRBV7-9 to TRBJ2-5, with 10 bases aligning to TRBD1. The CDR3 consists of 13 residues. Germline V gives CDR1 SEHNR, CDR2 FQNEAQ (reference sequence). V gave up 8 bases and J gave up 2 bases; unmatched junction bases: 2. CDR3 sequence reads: CASEDRGQETQYF. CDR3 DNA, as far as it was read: TGTGCCAGCGAGGACAGGGGGCAAGAGACC.

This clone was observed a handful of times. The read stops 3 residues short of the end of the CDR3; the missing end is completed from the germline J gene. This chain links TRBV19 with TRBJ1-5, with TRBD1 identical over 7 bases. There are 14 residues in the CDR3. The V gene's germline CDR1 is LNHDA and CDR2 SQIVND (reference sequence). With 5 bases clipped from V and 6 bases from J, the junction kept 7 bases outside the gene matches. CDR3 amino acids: CASSADRVGQPQHF. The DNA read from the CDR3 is TGTGCCAGTAGTGCCGACAGGGTAGGTCAGCCC.